This TCR beta chain originates from a study of spatial heterogeneity in lung cancer. Turning to the study itself: Alpha-chain sequences were detected in numbers that were consistently lower than beta-chain sequences. General observations from the study: At tumor resection, ubiquitous expanded TCRs were detected in blood more often than later.

Indicated time point: sample taken at primary tumor resection. No cells were sorted before sequencing. The whole RNA sequenced was extracted from tumor, nontumor lung or frozen PBMC. Patients with untreated early-stage non-small cell lung cancer, numbering 72, were the donors. This clonotype has a count of ten or more. Its antigen is undetermined. TCRdb independently ran MiXCR on the 5' RACE reads; one entry per CDR3 protein. Of 30,000 to 45,000 distinct CDR3 sequences in the sample, around 5.2% were seen once. The receptor was derived from a female donor with early-stage non-small cell lung cancer. Sequencing was performed on PBMCs, taken at surgery.

The CDR3 protein is CASSYYRGGDQPQHF. The CDR3 DNA is TGTGCCAGCAGCTACTACAGGGGCGGGGATCAGCCCCAGCATTTT. V gene TRBV12-3 or TRBV12-4 combines with J gene TRBJ1-5; 7 bases match TRBD1. V shed 6 bases and J 5 bases; nucleotides not matched to a gene: 10. CDR3 size: 15 residues.